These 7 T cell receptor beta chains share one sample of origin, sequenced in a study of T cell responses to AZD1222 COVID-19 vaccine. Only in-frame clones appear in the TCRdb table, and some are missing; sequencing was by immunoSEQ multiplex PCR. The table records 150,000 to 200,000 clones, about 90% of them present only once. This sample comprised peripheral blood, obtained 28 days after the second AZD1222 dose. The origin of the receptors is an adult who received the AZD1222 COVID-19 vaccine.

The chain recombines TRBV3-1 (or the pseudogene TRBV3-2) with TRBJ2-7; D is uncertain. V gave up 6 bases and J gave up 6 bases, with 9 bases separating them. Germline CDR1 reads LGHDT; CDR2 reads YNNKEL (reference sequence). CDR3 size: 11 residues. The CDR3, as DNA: TGTGCCAGCAGTGGTGGTGGCGAGCAGTACTTC. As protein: CASSGGGEQYF.

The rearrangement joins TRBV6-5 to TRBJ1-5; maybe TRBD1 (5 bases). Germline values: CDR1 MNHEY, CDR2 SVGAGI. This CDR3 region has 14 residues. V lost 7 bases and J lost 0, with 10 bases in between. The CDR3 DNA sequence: TGTGCCAGCACGAGGGGATATAGCAATCAGCCCCAGCATTTT. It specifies CASTRGYSNQPQHF.

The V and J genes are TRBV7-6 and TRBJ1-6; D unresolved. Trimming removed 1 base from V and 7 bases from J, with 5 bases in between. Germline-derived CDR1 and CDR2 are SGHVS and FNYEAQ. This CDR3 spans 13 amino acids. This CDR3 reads CASSLDTNSPLHF. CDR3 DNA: TGTGCCAGCAGCTTAGACACGAATTCACCCCTCCACTTT.

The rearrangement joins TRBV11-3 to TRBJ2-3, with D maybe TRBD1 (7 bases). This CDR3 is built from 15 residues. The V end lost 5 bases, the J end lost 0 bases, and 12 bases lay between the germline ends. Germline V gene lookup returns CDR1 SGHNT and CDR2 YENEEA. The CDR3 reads CASSAGGISTDTQYF. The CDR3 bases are TGTGCCAGCAGCGCAGGGGGGATAAGCACAGATACGCAGTATTTT.

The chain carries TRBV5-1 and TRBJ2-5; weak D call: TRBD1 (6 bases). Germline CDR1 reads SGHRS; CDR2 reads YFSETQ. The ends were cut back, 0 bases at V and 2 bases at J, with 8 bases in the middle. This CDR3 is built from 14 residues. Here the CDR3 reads CASSLGTAQETQYF. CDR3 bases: TGCGCCAGCAGCTTGGGGACAGCTCAAGAGACCCAGTACTTC.

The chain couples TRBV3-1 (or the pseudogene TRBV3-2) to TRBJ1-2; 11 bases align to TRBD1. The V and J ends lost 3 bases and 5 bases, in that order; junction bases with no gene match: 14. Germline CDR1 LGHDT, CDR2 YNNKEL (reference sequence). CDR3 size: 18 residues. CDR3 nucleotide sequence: TGTGCCAGCAGCCACCCCTCGGGACAGGGGGATCGTTGGTATGGCTACACCTTC. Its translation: CASSHPSGQGDRWYGYTF.

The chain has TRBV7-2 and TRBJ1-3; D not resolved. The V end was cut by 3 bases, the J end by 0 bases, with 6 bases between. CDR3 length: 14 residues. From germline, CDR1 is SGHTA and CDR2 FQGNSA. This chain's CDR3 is CASSFGSSGNTIYF. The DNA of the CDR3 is TGTGCCAGCAGCTTCGGGAGCTCTGGAAACACCATATATTTT.